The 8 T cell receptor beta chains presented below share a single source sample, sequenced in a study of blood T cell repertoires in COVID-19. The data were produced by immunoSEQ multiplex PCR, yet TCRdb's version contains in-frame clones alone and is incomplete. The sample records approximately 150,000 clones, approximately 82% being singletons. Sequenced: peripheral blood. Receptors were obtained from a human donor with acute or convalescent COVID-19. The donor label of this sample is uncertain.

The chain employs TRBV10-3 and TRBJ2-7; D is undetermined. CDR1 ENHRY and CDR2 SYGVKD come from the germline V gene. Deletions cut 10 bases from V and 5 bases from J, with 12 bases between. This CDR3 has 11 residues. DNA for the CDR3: TGTGCCACATCGGAGACCGACGAGCAGTACTTC. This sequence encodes CATSETDEQYF.

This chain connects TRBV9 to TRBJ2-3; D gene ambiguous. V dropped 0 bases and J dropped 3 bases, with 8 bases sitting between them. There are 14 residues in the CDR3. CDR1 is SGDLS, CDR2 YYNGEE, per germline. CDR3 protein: CASSVGVKTDTQYF. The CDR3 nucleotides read TGTGCCAGCAGCGTAGGAGTGAAGACAGATACGCAGTATTTT.

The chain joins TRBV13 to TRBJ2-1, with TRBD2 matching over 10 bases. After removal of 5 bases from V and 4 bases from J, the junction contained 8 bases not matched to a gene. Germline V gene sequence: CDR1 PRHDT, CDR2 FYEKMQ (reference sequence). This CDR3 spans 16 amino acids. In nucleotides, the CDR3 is TGTGCCAGCAGCCCGGGACTTAGCGGGGGGTACAATGAGCAGTTCTTC. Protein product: CASSPGLSGGYNEQFF.

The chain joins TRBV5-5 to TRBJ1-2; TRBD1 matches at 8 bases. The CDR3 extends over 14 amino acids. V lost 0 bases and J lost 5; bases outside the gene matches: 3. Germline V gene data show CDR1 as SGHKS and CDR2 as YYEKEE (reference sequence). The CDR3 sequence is CASSLGQGRYGYTF. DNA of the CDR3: TGTGCCAGCAGCTTGGGACAGGGGAGGTATGGCTACACCTTC.

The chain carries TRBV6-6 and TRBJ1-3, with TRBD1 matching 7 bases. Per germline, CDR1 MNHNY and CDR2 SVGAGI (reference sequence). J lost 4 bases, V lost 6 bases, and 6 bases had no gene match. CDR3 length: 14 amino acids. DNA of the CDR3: TGTGCCAGCAGCCAAGGACAGGTCGGAAACACCATATATTTT. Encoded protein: CASSQGQVGNTIYF.

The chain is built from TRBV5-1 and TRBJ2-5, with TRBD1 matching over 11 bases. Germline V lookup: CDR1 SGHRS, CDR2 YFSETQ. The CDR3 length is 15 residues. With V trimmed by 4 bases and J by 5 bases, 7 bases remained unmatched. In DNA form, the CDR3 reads TGCGCCAGCAGCAGGACAGGGGGCGGAGGTGAGACCCAGTACTTC. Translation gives CASSRTGGGGETQYF.

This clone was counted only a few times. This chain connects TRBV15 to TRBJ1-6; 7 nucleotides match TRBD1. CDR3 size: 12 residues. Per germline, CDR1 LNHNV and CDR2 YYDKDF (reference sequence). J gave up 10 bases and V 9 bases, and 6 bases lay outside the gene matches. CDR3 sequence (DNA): TGTGCCACATCTCGACAGGGATCACCCCTCCACTTT. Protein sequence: CATSRQGSPLHF.

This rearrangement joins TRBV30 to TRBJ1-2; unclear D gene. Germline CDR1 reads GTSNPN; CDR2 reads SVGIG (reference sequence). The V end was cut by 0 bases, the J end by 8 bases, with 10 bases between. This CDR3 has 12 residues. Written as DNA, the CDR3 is TGTGCCTGGAGTGTACTTGGGAGGGGCTACACCTTC. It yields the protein CAWSVLGRGYTF.